The rows below give T cell receptor beta chains drawn from one sample of a study of T-cell reconstitution after alpha-beta-depleted transplantation in children. TCRdb reprocessed the PCR reads with MiXCR, giving one entry per CDR3 protein. Of 700,000 to 950,000 distinct CDR3 sequences listed, approximately 15% are singletons. Specimen: PBMCs, mostly from graft donor cells, collected 360 days after TCRalphabeta/CD19-depleted stem cell transplant. The receptors here all came from a male patient aged 10 to 17 who had a stem cell transplant for acute lymphoblastic leukemia, so the T cells may come from the graft donor. Both conserved end residues are part of each CDR3. The D gene is left open where the match is weak. Part of the rows lack a size; the others show once, few, many or a class for expanded clones.

CDR3 DNA	CDR3 protein	V gene	J gene	CDR3 length	clone size	D gene
TGTGCCATCAGTGACCCCCCAGGGGAAGGATCACCCCTCCACTTT	CAISDPPGEGSPLHF	TRBV10-3	TRBJ1-6	15	NA	NA
TGCAGTGCTCCCTCGCGGGAGGCCTTCTGGGAGACCCAGTACTTC	CSAPSREAFWETQYF	TRBV20-1	TRBJ2-5	15	few	TRBD2
TGTGCCAGCAGCGCCCCTTCAGCGGGAGGTATGGGTGAGCAGTTCTTC	CASSAPSAGGMGEQFF	TRBV7-3	TRBJ2-1	16	few	TRBD2
TGTGCCAGCAGCCAAGATTTGCGGACTAGCCTGATCCATGAGCAGTTCTTC	CASSQDLRTSLIHEQFF	TRBV3-1	TRBJ2-1	17	few	TRBD2
TGTGCCAGCAGCGCCGGGACAGGGGTGCCCTACGAGCAGTACTTC	CASSAGTGVPYEQYF	TRBV7-2	TRBJ2-7	15	NA	TRBD1
TGCGCCAGCAGCTTGCAAATAGGTGGGGCCCAGTACTTC	CASSLQIGGAQYF	TRBV5-1	TRBJ2-5	13	NA	NA
TGCGCCAGCAGCTTGGGAGGGAGCGAGCAGTACTTC	CASSLGGSEQYF	TRBV7-8	TRBJ2-7	12	many	TRBD2
TGTGCCAGCAGCAACGGGAGGCAAGGGGCTCCGGGTACAGATACGCAGTATTTT	CASSNGRQGAPGTDTQYF	TRBV11-2	TRBJ2-3	18	few	TRBD2
TGTGCCAGCCGGGACTTATCGGATGAGCAGTTCTTC	CASRDLSDEQFF	TRBV12-3/TRBV12-4	TRBJ2-1	12	few	NA
TGCGCCAGCAGCCAAGATTTAGCGGGAGGATGGAAGACCGGGGAGCTGTTTTTT	CASSQDLAGGWKTGELFF	TRBV4-1	TRBJ2-2	18	once	TRBD2
TGTGCCAGCAGTCGTAGGGGGGACAGCTGGGCCTCCGAGCAGTACTTC	CASSRRGDSWASEQYF	TRBV12-3/TRBV12-4	TRBJ2-7	16	NA	NA
TGCAGTGCTAGTCCCAGGGGGCCGGTCGGGGAGCTGTTTTTT	CSASPRGPVGELFF	TRBV20-1	TRBJ2-2	14	few	TRBD1
TGTGCCAGCAGCTTCTCCGGGACTAGCGGGCGAGTGAATACGCAGTATTTT	CASSFSGTSGRVNTQYF	TRBV7-2	TRBJ2-3	17	NA	TRBD2
TGTGCCACCAGTGATCCCCGAACTAGCGGGAGTGATGAGCAGTTCTTC	CATSDPRTSGSDEQFF	TRBV24-1	TRBJ2-1	16	many	TRBD2
TGTGCCAGCAGCTTCGGGGAGGGGGGAGGATCTGATTCACCCCTCCACTTT	CASSFGEGGGSDSPLHF	TRBV13	TRBJ1-6	17	NA	NA
TGTGCCAGCAGAACTCGAACAGGGTTGATCTACGAGCAGTACTTC	CASRTRTGLIYEQYF	TRBV6-5	TRBJ2-7	15	few	NA
TGCGCCAGCAGCCAAGTCTTAGCGGGAGAAGGGACCGGGGAGCTGTTTTTT	CASSQVLAGEGTGELFF	TRBV4-1	TRBJ2-2	17	NA	TRBD2
TGTGCCAGCAGCCAAGAACTTGCCGGACTAGAGGCAGATACGCAGTATTTT	CASSQELAGLEADTQYF	TRBV3-1	TRBJ2-3	17	few	TRBD2
TGTGCCAGCAGTTACTCTCCCCGGAGCTCCTACAATGAGCAGTTCTTC	CASSYSPRSSYNEQFF	TRBV6-5	TRBJ2-1	16	NA	NA
TGTGCCAGCAGCTTGGGAGGACTTCAAGGCTACACCTTC	CASSLGGLQGYTF	TRBV7-9	TRBJ1-2	13	NA	NA
TGTGCCACCAGTGAGGGCGGGAGTTCCTACGAGCAGTACTTC	CATSEGGSSYEQYF	TRBV24-1	TRBJ2-7	14	few	TRBD2
TGTGCCAGCAGCTGGAGGTACGGAGGAGATGAAAAACTGTTTTTT	CASSWRYGGDEKLFF	TRBV7-6	TRBJ1-4	15	NA	NA
TGCAGTGTCTCCTGGGCGGGAAGCGTGAGAGAGACCCAGTACTTC	CSVSWAGSVRETQYF	TRBV20-1	TRBJ2-5	15	few	NA
TGTGCCAGCAGCCACAGTCGGGGGCAGTTCTTC	CASSHSRGQFF	TRBV6-2/TRBV6-3	TRBJ2-1	11	few	NA
TGTGCCAGCAGCTTAATCCAAGTGAACACCGGGGAGCTGTTTTTT	CASSLIQVNTGELFF	TRBV11-2	TRBJ2-2	15	NA	NA
TGTGCCAGCAGTTTACCGGGACTAGCGGGATCAGATACGCAGTATTTT	CASSLPGLAGSDTQYF	TRBV12-3/TRBV12-4	TRBJ2-3	16	many	TRBD2
TGCAGTGCTAGGGAGACAGGAGCCTCCTATGGCTACACCTTC	CSARETGASYGYTF	TRBV20-1	TRBJ1-2	14	many	NA
TGTGCCAGCCTCCTCGAACAGGGGAAAACAGATACGCAGTATTTT	CASLLEQGKTDTQYF	TRBV12-3/TRBV12-4	TRBJ2-3	15	NA	TRBD1
TGTGCCAGCAGCCCCGGGACCCTTAATGAGCAGTTCTTC	CASSPGTLNEQFF	TRBV11-2	TRBJ2-1	13	many	NA
TGTGCCAGCACCCACCTCCGGGCACAGGGATCAGATACGCAGTATTTT	CASTHLRAQGSDTQYF	TRBV7-2	TRBJ2-3	16	NA	NA
TGTGCCAGCAGCTCCGGGACATCGCTCACAGATACGCAGTATTTT	CASSSGTSLTDTQYF	TRBV12-3/TRBV12-4	TRBJ2-3	15	many	NA
TGCAGTGCTAGAAAGGGGGGAACAACGAAGAGTATTCAGTACTTC	CSARKGGTTKSIQYF	TRBV20-1	TRBJ2-4	15	NA	NA
TGTGCCAGCAGCCAAGATGCGGTTGTCCAGAACACCGGGGAGCTGTTTTTT	CASSQDAVVQNTGELFF	TRBV4-2	TRBJ2-2	17	NA	NA